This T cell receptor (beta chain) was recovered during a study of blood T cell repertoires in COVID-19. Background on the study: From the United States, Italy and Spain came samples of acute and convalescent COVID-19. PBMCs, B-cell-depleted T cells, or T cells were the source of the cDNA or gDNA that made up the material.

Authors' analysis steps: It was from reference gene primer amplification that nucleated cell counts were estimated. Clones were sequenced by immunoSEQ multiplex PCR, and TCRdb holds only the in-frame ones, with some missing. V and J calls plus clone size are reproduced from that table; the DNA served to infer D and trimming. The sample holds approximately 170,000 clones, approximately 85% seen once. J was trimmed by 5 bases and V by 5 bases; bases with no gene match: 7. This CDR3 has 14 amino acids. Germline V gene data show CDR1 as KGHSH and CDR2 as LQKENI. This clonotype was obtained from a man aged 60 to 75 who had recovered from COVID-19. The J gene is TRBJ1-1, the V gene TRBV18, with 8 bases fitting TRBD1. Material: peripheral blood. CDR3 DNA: TGTGCCAGCTCAGGACAGGGTAAAGGAACTGAAGCTTTCTTT. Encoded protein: CASSGQGKGTEAFF.